The 16 T cell receptor beta chains below were found in one sample sequenced in a study of blood T cell repertoires in COVID-19. The data were produced by immunoSEQ multiplex PCR, yet TCRdb's version contains in-frame clones alone and is incomplete. This sample carries roughly 65,000 clones, approximately 95% of them seen once, and the ten largest clones take roughly 2.7%. Material: peripheral blood. These TCRs come from a man aged 70-80 years with active COVID-19.

This chain links TRBV6-1 with TRBJ2-1; maybe TRBD2 (6 bases). CDR1 is MNHNS and CDR2 is SASEGT in the germline V gene. The CDR3 loop spans 15 amino acids. V lost 2 bases and J lost 3, with 11 bases in between. CDR3 nucleotide sequence: TGTGCCAGCAGTGAATCCGGGGGAGACTACAATGAGCAGTTCTTC. Protein: CASSESGGDYNEQFF.

This clone was observed a single time. The chain is built from TRBV3-1 (or the pseudogene TRBV3-2) and TRBJ1-1; D gene ambiguous. Trimming took off 0 bases at V and 6 bases at J, with 5 bases between the two ends. The CDR3 loop spans 12 amino acids. Germline CDR1 LGHDT, CDR2 YNNKEL (reference sequence). The CDR3 protein is CASSQDLAEAFF. The DNA for the CDR3 is TGTGCCAGCAGCCAAGATCTTGCTGAAGCTTTCTTT.

The J gene is TRBJ2-1, the V gene TRBV12-5; 11 bases agree with TRBD2. Germline values: CDR1 LGHNT, CDR2 FRNRAP. The CDR3 has 16 amino acids. V trimming: 7 bases; J trimming: 3 bases; junction bases outside the gene matches: 8. The CDR3 nucleotides read TGTGCTAGTGCCTTCCCCGGACTAGCGGGCTACAATGAGCAGTTCTTC. Translating it yields CASAFPGLAGYNEQFF.

The chain recombines TRBV28 with TRBJ2-7, with 12 bases lining up with TRBD1. The germline V gene has CDR1 MDHEN and CDR2 SYDVKM. The CDR3 contains 16 residues. V was clipped by 1 base and J by 4 bases; unmatched bases: 5. CDR3 amino acids: CASSLSGTGGHYEQYV. The CDR3 nucleotides read TGTGCCAGCAGTTTATCGGGGACAGGGGGCCATTACGAGCAGTACGTC.

This chain joins TRBV7-2 and TRBJ1-3, with 7 bases fitting TRBD1. The CDR3 is 13 residues long. The V segment lost 8 bases and the J segment 0 bases; nucleotides outside the gene matches: 1. Germline V lookup: CDR1 SGHTA, CDR2 FQGNSA. CDR3 residues: CASAGGSGNTIYF. The CDR3 DNA sequence: TGTGCCAGCGCAGGGGGCTCTGGAAACACCATATATTTT.

The chain is built from TRBV19 and TRBJ2-2, with a weak D call TRBD1 (5 bases). Germline V lookup: CDR1 LNHDA, CDR2 SQIVND (reference sequence). V was shortened by 3 bases and J by 4 bases, with 12 bases between the two germline ends. CDR3 length: 15 residues. CDR3 region: CASSMGQNPTGELFF. In nucleotides, the CDR3 is TGTGCCAGTAGTATGGGGCAGAACCCCACCGGGGAGCTGTTTTTT. The complete variable domain, with remaining parts taken from reference TRBV19 and TRBJ2-2, reads DGGITQSPKYLFRKEGQNVTLSCEQNLNHDAMYWYRQDPGQGLRLIYYSQIVNDFQKGDIAEGYSVSREKKESFPLTVTSAQKNPTAFYLCASSMGQNPTGELFFGEGSRLTVL.

This clone was counted once. J is TRBJ2-3 and V is TRBV27; 9 nucleotides match TRBD1. Germline V gene lookup returns CDR1 MNHEY and CDR2 SMNVEV (reference sequence). V trimming: 6 bases; J trimming: 1 base; junction bases outside the gene matches: 5. This CDR3 comprises 15 residues. The CDR3 DNA reads TGTGCCAGCAGCAACAGGGGGCTCGGCACAGATACGCAGTATTTT. It specifies CASSNRGLGTDTQYF.

The rearrangement links TRBV5-1 to TRBJ1-1; D not resolved. This CDR3 has 15 residues. V gave up 2 bases and J gave up 1 base, with 12 bases separating them. CDR1 and CDR2 from the germline V gene are SGHRS and YFSETQ. The CDR3, as DNA: TGCGCCAGCAGCTTTGGCGGGCAGTCGAACACTGAAGCTTTCTTT. It specifies CASSFGGQSNTEAFF.

The CDR3 here is CASSRLFSYEQYV. DNA of the CDR3: TGTGCCAGCTCCCGGTTATTCTCCTACGAGCAGTACGTC. The V gene is TRBV18, the J gene TRBJ2-7; D unclear. V lost 6 bases to trimming and J lost 0 bases, with 9 bases between them. The germline CDR1 and CDR2 sequences are KGHSH and LQKENI. The CDR3 has 13 residues.

The chain has TRBV5-1 and TRBJ1-1; 8 bases are shared with TRBD1. The CDR3 is made up of 14 amino acids. CDR1 and CDR2 (germline): SGHRS, YFSETQ. J lost 4 bases, V lost 0 bases, and 2 bases had no gene match. CDR3 DNA sequence: TGCGCCAGCAGCTTGGGCGACAGGGGCACTGAAGCTTTCTTT. This encodes CASSLGDRGTEAFF.

The chain joins TRBV14 to TRBJ1-2; TRBD1 is a possible D gene (5 bases). The V gene's germline CDR1 is SGHDN and CDR2 FVKESK. Trimming took 0 bases from V and 1 from J, leaving 12 bases between them. CDR3 length: 16 residues. The CDR3 sequence is CASSQEGAKDNYGYTF. The CDR3 DNA reads TGTGCCAGCAGCCAAGAAGGGGCGAAGGATAACTATGGCTACACCTTC.

This clone was found once. The V call is TRBV3-1 (or the pseudogene TRBV3-2), the J call TRBJ2-5, with 10 positions matching TRBD2. Germline V gene data show CDR1 as LGHDT and CDR2 as YNNKEL (reference sequence). With V trimmed by 5 bases and J by 4 bases, 7 bases remained unmatched. The CDR3 is 15 residues long. This CDR3 reads CASSSQRGGPETQYF. CDR3 nucleotides: TGTGCCAGCAGCTCACAGCGGGGGGGCCCAGAGACCCAGTACTTC.

The chain recombines TRBV5-4 with TRBJ2-5; 12 nucleotides agree with TRBD1. Germline lookup yields CDR1 SGHNT and CDR2 YYREEE (reference sequence). The CDR3 has 14 amino acids. The J segment lost 5 bases and the V segment lost 3 bases, leaving 2 bases of the junction unmatched. The CDR3, as DNA: TGTGCCAGCAGCTCGGGACAGGGGGCTGAGACCCAGTACTTC. It translates to CASSSGQGAETQYF. Complete variable domain (other parts from reference TRBV5-4 and TRBJ2-5): ETGVTQSPTHLIKTRGQQVTLRCSSQSGHNTVSWYQQALGQGPQFIFQYYREEENGRGNFPPRFSGLQFPNYSSELNVNALELDDSALYLCASSSGQGAETQYFGPGTRLLVL.

The chain has TRBV11-2 and TRBJ1-1, with 8 nucleotides matching TRBD1. Trimming removed 8 bases from V and 2 bases from J; junction bases left unmatched: 4. CDR1 is SGHAT, CDR2 FQNNGV, per germline. The CDR3 sequence is 13 residues long. The CDR3 is CASYQGANTEAFF. The CDR3, as DNA: TGTGCCAGCTACCAGGGGGCCAACACTGAAGCTTTCTTT.

V gene TRBV28 combines with J gene TRBJ1-3, with a weak D call TRBD1 (6 bases). Germline V gives CDR1 MDHEN, CDR2 SYDVKM. V was shortened by 7 bases and J by 0 bases, with 16 bases between the two germline ends. CDR3 length equals 16 residues. The CDR3, as DNA: TGTGCCAGCATTGCGGTGGGACACATCTCTGGAAACACCATATATTTT. It codes for CASIAVGHISGNTIYF.

This chain connects TRBV3-1 (or the pseudogene TRBV3-2) to TRBJ2-7, with TRBD2 identical over 8 bases. The germline gives CDR1 LGHDT, CDR2 YNNKEL (reference sequence). The trim removed 3 bases at V and 5 bases at J, leaving 15 bases unmatched. This CDR3 region has 17 residues. The CDR3, as DNA: TGTGCCAGCAGCCAGGCGGCCTTCGGGGGGGGTGTCCACGAGCAGTACTTC. Its protein product is CASSQAAFGGGVHEQYF.